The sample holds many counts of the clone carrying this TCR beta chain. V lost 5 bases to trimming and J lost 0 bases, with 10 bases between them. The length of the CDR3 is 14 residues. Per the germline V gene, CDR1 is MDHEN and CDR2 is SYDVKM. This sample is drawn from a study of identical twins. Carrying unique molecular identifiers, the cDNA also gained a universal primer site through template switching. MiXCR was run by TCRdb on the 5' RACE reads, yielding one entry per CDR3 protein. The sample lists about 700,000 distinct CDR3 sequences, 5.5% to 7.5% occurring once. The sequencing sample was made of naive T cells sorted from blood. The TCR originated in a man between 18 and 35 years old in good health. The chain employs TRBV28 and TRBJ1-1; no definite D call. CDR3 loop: CASSDGGLNTEAFF. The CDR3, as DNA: TGTGCCAGCAGTGACGGTGGTCTGAACACTGAAGCTTTCTTT.